Listed here are 3 T cell receptor beta chains from one sample, sequenced in a study of T cells after yellow fever vaccination. MiXCR was run by TCRdb on the 5' RACE reads, yielding one entry per CDR3 protein. The sample contains about 220,000 distinct CDR3 sequences, approximately 3% of which appear only once. Sequencing used CD4+ T cells sorted from PBMCs, obtained 10 days after the yellow fever booster vaccination. The receptors derive from a young man who received the YFV17D yellow fever vaccine.

V and J are TRBV24-1 and TRBJ2-3, with 7 bases matching TRBD2. Germline V gene data show CDR1 as KGHDR and CDR2 as SFDVKD. The junction had 4 bases not matched to a gene; V was cut back by 9 bases and J by 2 bases. The length of the CDR3 is 13 residues. The CDR3 DNA reads as TGTGCCACCTCGCTAGCGGACACAGATACGCAGTATTTT. Translated, it gives CATSLADTDTQYF.

This clonotype has a count of ten or more. A read error may be the cause here, since a much bigger clone is one base away. The V call is TRBV6-1, the J call TRBJ1-1; D not certain. Germline CDR1 is MNHNS and CDR2 is SASEGT. The CDR3 covers 12 residues. Between the trimmed V and J ends, which lost 3 bases and 3 bases, there was a span of 5 bases. The CDR3 DNA is TGTGCCAGCAGTGAGCCGTACACTGAAGCTTTCTTT. Protein product: CASSEPYTEAFF.

This clonotype was seen more than once but under ten times. The rearrangement uses TRBV20-1 and TRBJ2-1; 11 bases align to TRBD2. Germline V lookup: CDR1 DFQATT, CDR2 SNEGSKA (reference sequence). J gave up 1 base and V 5 bases, and 10 bases lay outside the gene matches. The CDR3 totals 17 residues. The CDR3 bases are TGCAGTGCTTTTAGCGGGGGGGCGGAAAGGTCCTACAATGAGCAGTTCTTC. Protein sequence: CSAFSGGAERSYNEQFF.